Presented here are 27 T cell receptor beta chains from one specimen sequenced in a study of regulatory T cells in long-lasting Graves disease. Time point of the sample: persistent/refractory GD, antithyroid drugs over 5 years with positive TRAb. The TCR library was made from RNA extracted from PBMCs. Both iRepertoire HTBI primers and Arm-PCR of CDR3 regions were used to build the TCR beta libraries. Each CDR3 protein is one row after TCRdb ran MiXCR on the multiplex PCR reads. The sample has about 470,000 distinct CDR3 sequences; roughly 21% are singletons. Sequencing used peripheral blood mononuclear cells (PBMCs), obtained when the disease was refractory, from a patient treated with antithyroid drugs. The receptors derive from a female donor with Graves disease.

The table lists this clonotype with many counts. The V and J genes are TRBV6-1 and TRBJ2-5; tentatively, D is TRBD1 (8 bases). V lost 3 bases and J 3 bases, leaving 11 bases between the germline ends. Germline lookup yields CDR1 MNHNS and CDR2 SASEGT. The CDR3 contains 14 residues. In DNA, the CDR3 is TGTGCCAGCAGTGACACAGGGGGGGAAGAGACCCAGTACTTC. Protein product: CASSDTGGEETQYF.

This clonotype was recorded at least ten times. In DNA form, the CDR3 reads TGTGCCAGCAGTTTATGGGGCAGGGGGCACGAAAACATTCAGTACTTC. Its protein product is CASSLWGRGHENIQYF. The chain employs TRBV28 and TRBJ2-4; 8 positions agree with TRBD1. The germline gives CDR1 MDHEN, CDR2 SYDVKM. The CDR3 runs to 16 residues. V gave up 0 bases and J gave up 5 bases; unmatched junction bases: 6.

This clonotype was detected many times. This chain connects TRBV7-9 to TRBJ2-7; D could derive from TRBD1 or TRBD2 (5 bases each). The CDR3 runs 15 residues. V lost 4 bases and J lost 5, with 18 bases in between. Germline CDR1 is SEHNR and CDR2 is FQNEAQ (reference sequence). CDR3 region: CASSSPGRWLDEQYF. The CDR3 region has the DNA TGTGCCAGCAGCTCACCGGGACGGTGGTTGGACGAGCAGTACTTC.

The V and J genes are TRBV7-2 and TRBJ2-3; D perhaps matches TRBD2 (6 bases). V lost 1 base to trimming and J lost 6 bases, with 14 bases between them. CDR1 is SGHTA and CDR2 is FQGNSA in the germline V gene. The CDR3 is made up of 15 amino acids. The CDR3 bases are TGTGCCAGCAGCTTAGACCGGGCAGGGAGGGATACGCAGTATTTT. Protein: CASSLDRAGRDTQYF.

This clonotype was counted a few times. The chain combines TRBV7-3 with TRBJ2-1, with 7 bases aligning to TRBD2. The CDR3 contains 16 residues. After removal of 2 bases from V and 8 bases from J, the junction contained 12 bases not matched to a gene. Germline loops: CDR1 SGHTA, CDR2 FQGTGA. The DNA of the CDR3 is TGTGCCAGCAGCTTACACTCGGGGGGATCAACCGATGAGCAGTTCTTC. Translating gives CASSLHSGGSTDEQFF.

CDR3 DNA: TGTGCCAGCAGTGAACCCCGGGACAGGGCGTCTATCGTGGGTGGCTACACCTTC. This codes for CASSEPRDRASIVGGYTF. The chain carries TRBV6-1 and TRBJ1-2, with 9 bases that match TRBD1. Germline CDR1 is MNHNS and CDR2 is SASEGT. Unmatched junction bases numbered 17, after V lost 2 bases and J lost 7 bases. This CDR3 comprises 18 residues.

In its sample, this clonotype was seen a few times. V gene TRBV6-1 combines with J gene TRBJ2-5; D may match TRBD1 or TRBD2 (5 bases each). CDR3 length: 18 amino acids. Between the trimmed V and J ends, which lost 6 bases and 2 bases, there was a span of 25 bases. Germline V gives CDR1 MNHNS, CDR2 SASEGT. The CDR3: CASSHNRLAQSDQETQYF. In nucleotides, the CDR3 is TGTGCCAGCAGCCACAACAGGCTAGCACAGTCGGATCAAGAGACCCAGTACTTC.

This clonotype was observed many times. The genes are TRBV28 and TRBJ2-4; D is ambiguous. The germline V gene has CDR1 MDHEN and CDR2 SYDVKM. The CDR3 totals 13 residues. V lost 3 bases and J 3 bases, leaving 6 bases between the germline ends. For the CDR3, the DNA is TGTGCCAGCAGTTTCCAGGTCAAAAACATTCAGTACTTC. It translates to CASSFQVKNIQYF.

This chain links TRBV7-9 with TRBJ1-1; D is possibly TRBD1 (6 bases). The V end lost 5 bases, the J end lost 5 bases, and 15 bases lay between the germline ends. The germline V gene encodes CDR1 SEHNR and CDR2 FQNEAQ (reference sequence). The CDR3 spans 14 residues. The CDR3 loop is CASSPPGDWTEAFF. The DNA of the CDR3 is TGTGCCAGCAGCCCCCCAGGGGATTGGACTGAAGCTTTCTTT.

This rearrangement joins TRBV29-1 to TRBJ2-2; 13 bases align to TRBD2. This CDR3 is built from 15 residues. The V and J ends lost 6 bases and 3 bases, in that order; junction bases with no gene match: 4. Germline CDR1 SQVTM, CDR2 ANQGSEA. DNA of the CDR3: TGCAGCGTCGGACTAGCGGGAGAGGACACCGGGGAGCTGTTTTTT. This translates into CSVGLAGEDTGELFF.

This clonotype was picked up a small number of times. V gene TRBV11-2 combines with J gene TRBJ2-3, with 8 bases fitting TRBD1. V lost 4 bases and J lost 4; bases outside the gene matches: 10. Looked up from germline, CDR1 is SGHAT and CDR2 is FQNNGV. The CDR3 runs to 16 residues. CDR3 amino acids: CASSSSDRGGADTQYF. CDR3 sequence (DNA): TGTGCCAGCAGCTCATCTGACAGGGGCGGCGCAGATACGCAGTATTTT.

This chain joins TRBV4-3 and TRBJ1-1, with D unclear. The CDR3 has 19 residues. Germline V gene data show CDR1 as LGHNA and CDR2 as YSLEER. Trimming stripped 0 bases from V and 0 bases from J, with 20 bases between. The DNA for the CDR3 is TGCGCCAGCAGCCAAGATTGGATCGAAAGGGTACGGATGAACACTGAAGCTTTCTTT. It yields the protein CASSQDWIERVRMNTEAFF.

The chain employs TRBV28 and TRBJ2-1; a possible D gene is TRBD2 (5 bases). Trimming took off 3 bases at V and 10 bases at J, with 13 bases between the two ends. From germline, CDR1 is MDHEN and CDR2 SYDVKM. The CDR3 has 13 residues. The CDR3 sequence: CASSFRLPGEQFF. In DNA form, the CDR3 reads TGTGCCAGCAGTTTCAGGTTGCCGGGGGAGCAGTTCTTC.

The chain joins TRBV3-1 to TRBJ2-7; unclear D gene. Trimming stripped 0 bases from V and 4 bases from J, with 16 bases between. Germline values: CDR1 LGHDT, CDR2 YNNKEL (reference sequence). The CDR3 is made up of 16 amino acids. CDR3 DNA: TGTGCCAGCAGCCAAGATGTAACGGTGGATCGGTACGAGCAGTACTTC. The encoded protein is CASSQDVTVDRYEQYF.

The gene calls are TRBV19 and TRBJ2-7, with 8 bases aligning to TRBD2. Germline V CDR1 and CDR2: LNHDA, SQIVND (reference sequence). The CDR3 spans 15 residues. Trimming removed 9 bases from V and 5 bases from J; junction bases left unmatched: 15. CDR3 nucleotide sequence: TGTGCCAGCAGCTCCCGGGGGGGGCACTTCAACGAGCAGTACTTC. Its translation: CASSSRGGHFNEQYF.

This clonotype was recorded many times. This rearrangement joins TRBV9 to TRBJ2-5; D gene uncertain. The CDR3 runs 14 residues. V lost 0 bases, J lost 1 base, and 7 bases lay in between. The V gene's germline CDR1 is SGDLS and CDR2 YYNGEE. CDR3 protein: CASSVVGSQETQYF. CDR3 sequence (DNA): TGTGCCAGCAGCGTAGTAGGTTCCCAAGAGACCCAGTACTTC.

This sequence joins TRBV7-2 and TRBJ2-7, with D possibly being TRBD2 (5 bases). The germline gives CDR1 SGHTA, CDR2 FQGNSA. This CDR3 comprises 15 residues. The germline V and J ends were trimmed by 2 bases and 0 bases, with 11 bases remaining between them. The CDR3 DNA reads TGTGCCAGCAGCTTACAAGACGGGATCTCCTACGAGCAGTACTTC. Translated: CASSLQDGISYEQYF.

This clonotype has a count of ten or more. The V gene is TRBV11-2, the J gene TRBJ2-7; 7 bases align to TRBD1. CDR3 size: 16 residues. Germline V lookup: CDR1 SGHAT, CDR2 FQNNGV. J lost 0 bases, V lost 1 base, and 6 bases had no gene match. DNA of the CDR3: TGTGCCAGCAGCTTAGCCCCACAGGGGAGCTCCTACGAGCAGTACTTC. Its translation is CASSLAPQGSSYEQYF.

The rearrangement links TRBV5-1 to TRBJ1-5, with a weak D call TRBD1 (6 bases). Germline CDR1 is SGHRS and CDR2 is YFSETQ. The CDR3 runs 15 residues. V was pared by 3 bases and J by 3 bases, with 13 bases between. The CDR3 spells CASSSSGGPNQPQHF. The CDR3 DNA reads TGCGCCAGCAGCTCAAGTGGGGGCCCCAATCAGCCCCAGCATTTT. The full variable domain, its missing parts supplied by reference TRBV5-1 and TRBJ1-5, is KAGVTQTPRYLIKTRGQQVTLSCSPISGHRSVSWYQQTPGQGLQFLFEYFSETQRNKGNFPGRFSGRQFSNSRSEMNVSTLELGDSALYLCASSSSGGPNQPQHFGDGTRLSIL.

The CDR3 sequence: CASSQGGTGNQPQHF. In nucleotides, the CDR3 is TGTGCCAGCAGCCAAGGGGGGACAGGGAATCAGCCCCAGCATTTT. The chain couples TRBV3-1 to TRBJ1-5; 9 nucleotides agree with TRBD1. Germline CDR1 reads LGHDT; CDR2 reads YNNKEL (reference sequence). With V trimmed by 1 base and J by 4 bases, 2 bases remained unmatched. This CDR3 has 15 amino acids.

The V gene is TRBV19, the J gene TRBJ2-4; 8 nucleotides align to TRBD1. Looked up from germline, CDR1 is LNHDA and CDR2 is SQIVND (reference sequence). This CDR3 is built from 16 residues. Trimming removed 3 bases from V and 5 bases from J; junction bases left unmatched: 9. Here the CDR3 DNA reads TGTGCCAGTAGTATGGGGACAGGTATTGGCCAAAACATTCAGTACTTC. It yields the protein CASSMGTGIGQNIQYF.

The sample holds many counts of this clonotype. This chain links TRBV2 with TRBJ1-2; weak D call: TRBD1 (6 bases). Trimming shortened V by 9 bases and J by 0 bases, and 14 bases separated the two germline ends. This CDR3 comprises 14 residues. Germline V lookup: CDR1 SNHLY, CDR2 FYNNEI. The CDR3 region is CARGGPLANYGYTF. The CDR3 region has the DNA TGTGCCAGGGGGGGGCCGCTGGCTAACTATGGCTACACCTTC.

This clonotype showed up just a few times. The gene calls are TRBV6-1 and TRBJ1-3; weak D call: TRBD1 (5 bases). The V gene lost 5 bases and the J gene lost 4 bases, with 18 bases spanning the gap. The CDR3 is 16 amino acids. Germline V gene sequence: CDR1 MNHNS, CDR2 SASEGT. The CDR3 DNA is TGTGCCAGCAGTCCTCCGGGGGTTTCGAAGGGAAACACCATATATTTT. Its translation: CASSPPGVSKGNTIYF.

This clonotype was recorded many times. CDR3 coding DNA: TGTGCCAGCAGCCAAGATTTGTGGGAACCCCTCCACTTT. Protein product: CASSQDLWEPLHF. This chain joins TRBV3-1 and TRBJ1-6, with no clear D. CDR1 is LGHDT and CDR2 is YNNKEL in the germline V gene (reference sequence). CDR3 size: 13 residues. Deletions cut 0 bases from V and 12 bases from J, with 9 bases between.

The J gene is TRBJ2-1, the V gene TRBV7-3; 8 nucleotides match TRBD2. Germline V gene lookup returns CDR1 SGHTA and CDR2 FQGTGA. The CDR3 is 17 amino acids. The ends lost 0 bases at V and 4 bases at J; junction bases unmatched: 8. The CDR3 DNA follows: TGTGCCAGCAGCTTAACGCCAGCGGGAGCGGTTTACAATGAGCAGTTCTTC. Translating gives CASSLTPAGAVYNEQFF.

This clonotype has ten or more counts. This rearrangement joins TRBV11-2 to TRBJ1-4; TRBD1 is a possible D gene (5 bases). Trimming shortened V by 1 base and J by 2 bases, and 14 bases separated the two germline ends. Germline V gene lookup returns CDR1 SGHAT and CDR2 FQNNGV. This CDR3 contains 17 residues. The CDR3 protein is CASSLGMIGATNEKLFF. The CDR3 DNA is TGTGCCAGCAGCTTAGGCATGATCGGGGCTACTAATGAAAAACTGTTTTTT.

Notes on this clonotype: A far larger clone is just one base off, so this is likely a read error. The rearrangement joins TRBV10-3 to TRBJ1-6; 7 bases match TRBD1. CDR1 ENHRY and CDR2 SYGVKD come from the germline V gene. The V gene end was trimmed by 4 bases and the J gene end by 4 bases; junction bases not matched to a gene: 1. This CDR3 region has 14 residues. The DNA of the CDR3 is TGTGCCATCAGTGGACAGGGATATAATTCACCCCTCCACTTT. Its translation: CAISGQGYNSPLHF.